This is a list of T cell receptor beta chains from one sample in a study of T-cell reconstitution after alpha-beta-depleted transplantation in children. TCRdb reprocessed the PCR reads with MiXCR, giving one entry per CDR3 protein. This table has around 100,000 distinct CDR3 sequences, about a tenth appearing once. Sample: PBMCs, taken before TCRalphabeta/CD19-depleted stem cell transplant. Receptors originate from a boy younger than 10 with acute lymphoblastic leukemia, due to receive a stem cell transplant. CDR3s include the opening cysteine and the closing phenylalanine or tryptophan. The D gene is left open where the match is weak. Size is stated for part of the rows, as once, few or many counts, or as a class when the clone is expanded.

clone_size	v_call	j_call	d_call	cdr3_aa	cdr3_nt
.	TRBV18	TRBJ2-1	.	CASSPRTLGYNEQFF	TGTGCCAGCTCACCACGAACCTTGGGATACAATGAGCAGTTCTTC
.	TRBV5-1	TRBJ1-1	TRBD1	CASSYGTVNTEAFF	TGCGCCAGCAGCTACGGGACAGTGAACACTGAAGCTTTCTTT
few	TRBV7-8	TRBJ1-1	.	CASSFDRSLTEAFF	TGTGCCAGCAGCTTCGACCGGTCCCTCACTGAAGCTTTCTTT
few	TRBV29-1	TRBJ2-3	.	CSVQTRLASTDTQYF	TGCAGCGTACAAACACGACTCGCTAGCACAGATACGCAGTATTTT
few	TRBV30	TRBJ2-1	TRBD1	CAWSVQGASDNEQFF	TGTGCCTGGAGTGTACAGGGGGCGTCGGACAATGAGCAGTTCTTC
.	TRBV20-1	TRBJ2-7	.	CSARLAMGPITLYEQYF	TGCAGTGCTAGACTTGCGATGGGCCCGATTACTCTTTACGAGCAGTACTTC
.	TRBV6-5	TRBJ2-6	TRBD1	CASSSAGQGSSGANVLTF	TGTGCCAGCAGTTCGGCGGGACAGGGAAGCTCTGGGGCCAACGTCCTGACTTTC
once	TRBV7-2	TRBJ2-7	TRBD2	CASSRTSEGSYEQYF	TGTGCCAGCAGCCGGACTAGCGAAGGATCCTACGAGCAGTACTTC
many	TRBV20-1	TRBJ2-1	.	CSVFSGSYNEQFF	TGCAGTGTGTTTAGCGGCTCCTACAATGAGCAGTTCTTC
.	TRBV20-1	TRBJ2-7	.	CSARDRNAGTYEQYF	TGCAGTGCTAGAGATCGGAACGCAGGGACCTACGAGCAGTACTTC
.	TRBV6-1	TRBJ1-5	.	CASSGGDNQPQHF	TGTGCCAGCAGTGGTGGGGACAATCAGCCCCAGCATTTT
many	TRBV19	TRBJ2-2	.	CASSLTRTGELFF	TGTGCCAGTAGTCTAACTAGAACCGGGGAGCTGTTTTTT
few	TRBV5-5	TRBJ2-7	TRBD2	CASSLASGGISYEQYF	TGTGCCAGCAGCTTGGCCAGCGGGGGAATCTCCTACGAGCAGTACTTC
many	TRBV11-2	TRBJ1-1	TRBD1	CASSVNTQGTGAEAFF	TGTGCCAGCAGCGTTAACACACAGGGGACTGGGGCTGAAGCTTTCTTT
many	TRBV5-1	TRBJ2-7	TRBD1	CASSLGQVATYEQYF	TGCGCCAGCAGCCTGGGACAGGTCGCAACCTACGAGCAGTACTTC